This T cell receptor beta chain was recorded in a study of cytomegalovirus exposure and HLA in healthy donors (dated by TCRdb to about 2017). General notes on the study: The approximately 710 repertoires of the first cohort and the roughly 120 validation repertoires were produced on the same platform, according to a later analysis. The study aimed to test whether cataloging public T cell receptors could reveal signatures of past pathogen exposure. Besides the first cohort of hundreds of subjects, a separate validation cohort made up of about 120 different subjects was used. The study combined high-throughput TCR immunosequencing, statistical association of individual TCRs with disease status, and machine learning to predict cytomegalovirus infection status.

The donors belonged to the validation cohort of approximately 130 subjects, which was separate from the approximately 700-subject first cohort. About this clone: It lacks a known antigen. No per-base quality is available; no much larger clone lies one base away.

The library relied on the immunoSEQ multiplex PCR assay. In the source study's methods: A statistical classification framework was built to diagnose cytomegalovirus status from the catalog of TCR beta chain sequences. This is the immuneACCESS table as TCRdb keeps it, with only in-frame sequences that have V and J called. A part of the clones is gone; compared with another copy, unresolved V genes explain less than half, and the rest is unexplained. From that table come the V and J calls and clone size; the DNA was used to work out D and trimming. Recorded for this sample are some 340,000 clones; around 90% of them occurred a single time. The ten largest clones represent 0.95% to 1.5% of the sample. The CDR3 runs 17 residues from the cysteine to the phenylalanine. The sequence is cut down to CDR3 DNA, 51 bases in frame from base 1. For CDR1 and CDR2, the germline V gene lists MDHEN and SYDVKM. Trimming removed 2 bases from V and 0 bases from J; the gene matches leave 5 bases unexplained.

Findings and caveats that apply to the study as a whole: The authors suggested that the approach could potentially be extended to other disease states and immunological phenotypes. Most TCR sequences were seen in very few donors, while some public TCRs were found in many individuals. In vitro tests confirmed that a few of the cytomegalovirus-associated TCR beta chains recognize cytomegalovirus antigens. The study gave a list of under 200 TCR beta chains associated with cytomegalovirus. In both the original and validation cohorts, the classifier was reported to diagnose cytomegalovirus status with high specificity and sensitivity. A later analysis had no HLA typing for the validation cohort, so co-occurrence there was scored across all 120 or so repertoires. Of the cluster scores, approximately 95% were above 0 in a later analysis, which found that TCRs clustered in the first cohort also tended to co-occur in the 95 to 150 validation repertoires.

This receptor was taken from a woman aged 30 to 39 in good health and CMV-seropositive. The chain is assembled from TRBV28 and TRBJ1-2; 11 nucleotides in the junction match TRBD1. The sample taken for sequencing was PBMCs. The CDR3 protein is CASSLTGTGGANYGYTF. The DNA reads TGTGCCAGCAGTTTAACTGGGACAGGGGGAGCTAACTATGGCTACACCTTC.